Listed here is a single T cell receptor (beta chain). Run at survey level, the immunoSEQ assay was version v3.0. Some clones are missing from TCRdb's copy, which holds only in-frame ones; the method was immunoSEQ multiplex PCR. This sample has some 15,000 clones, with 88% found just once. CDR3 length equals 17 residues. From germline, CDR1 is SEHNR and CDR2 FQNEAQ (reference sequence). V was shortened by 5 bases and J by 0 bases, with 14 bases between the two germline ends. The data derive from a study of long-term antiretroviral therapy in people with HIV. The sequence was collected from a man between 50 and 59 years old with HIV. The chain recombines TRBV7-9 with TRBJ1-6; tentatively, D is TRBD1 (5 bases). The sample consisted of unsorted PBMCs, taken 0.7 years before starting antiretroviral therapy. The CDR3 loop reads CASSVRDLSSYNSPLHF. The DNA of the CDR3 is TGTGCCAGCAGCGTCAGGGATCTGAGCTCCTATAATTCACCCCTCCACTTT.